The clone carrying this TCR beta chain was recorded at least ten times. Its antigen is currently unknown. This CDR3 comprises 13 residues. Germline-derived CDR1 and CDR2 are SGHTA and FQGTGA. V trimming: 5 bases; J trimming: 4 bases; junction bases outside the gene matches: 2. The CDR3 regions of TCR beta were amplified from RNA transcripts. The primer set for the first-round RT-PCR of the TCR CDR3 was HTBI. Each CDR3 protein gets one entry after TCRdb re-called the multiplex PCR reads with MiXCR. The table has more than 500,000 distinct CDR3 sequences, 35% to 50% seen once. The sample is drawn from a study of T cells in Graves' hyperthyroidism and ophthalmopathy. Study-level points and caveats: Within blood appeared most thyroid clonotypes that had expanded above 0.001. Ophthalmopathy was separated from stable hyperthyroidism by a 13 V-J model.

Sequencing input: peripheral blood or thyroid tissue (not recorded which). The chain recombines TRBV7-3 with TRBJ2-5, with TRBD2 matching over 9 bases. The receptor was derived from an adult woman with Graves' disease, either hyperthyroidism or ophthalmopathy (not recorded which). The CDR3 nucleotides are TGTGCCAGCAGCATAGCGGGAGTAGAGACCCAGTACTTC. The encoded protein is CASSIAGVETQYF.